This TCR beta chain was sequenced during a study of blood T cell repertoires in COVID-19. V was clipped by 5 bases and J by 11 bases, with 12 bases between them. Germline CDR1 reads MDHEN; CDR2 reads SYDVKM. The CDR3 extends over 11 amino acids. Data came from immunoSEQ multiplex PCR; TCRdb stores just in-frame clones and leaves some out. The sample has about 120,000 clones; about two thirds are singletons. The receptor was derived from a human donor with acute or convalescent COVID-19. The donor label of this sample is uncertain. Sequencing input: peripheral blood. V is TRBV28 and J is TRBJ1-2; D perhaps matches TRBD1 (6 bases). CDR3 in DNA: TGTGCCAGCAGTGGAAACAGGGAGTACACCTTC. Residues: CASSGNREYTF.